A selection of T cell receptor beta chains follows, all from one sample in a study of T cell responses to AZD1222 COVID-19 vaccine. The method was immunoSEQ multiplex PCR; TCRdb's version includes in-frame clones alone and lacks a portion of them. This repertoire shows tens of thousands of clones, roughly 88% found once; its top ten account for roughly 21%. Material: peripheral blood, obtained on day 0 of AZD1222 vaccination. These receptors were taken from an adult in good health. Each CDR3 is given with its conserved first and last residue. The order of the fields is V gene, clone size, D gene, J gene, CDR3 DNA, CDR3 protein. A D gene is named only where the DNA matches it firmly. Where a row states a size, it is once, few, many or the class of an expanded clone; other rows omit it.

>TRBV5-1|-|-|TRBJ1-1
TGCGCCAGCAGCTTGACGGCAGAATGGACTGAAGCTTTCTTT
CASSLTAEWTEAFF
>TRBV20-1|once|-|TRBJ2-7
TGCAGTGCTGGAGTAGTGTACGAGCAGTACTTC
CSAGVVYEQYF
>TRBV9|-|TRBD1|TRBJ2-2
TGTGCCAGCAGCCCGGGACAGGGGGGTTTCGGGGAGCTGTTTTTT
CASSPGQGGFGELFF
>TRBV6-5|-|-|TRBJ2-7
TGTGCCAGCAGTTACTCGTTCACAGGGAGATACGAGCAGTACTTC
CASSYSFTGRYEQYF
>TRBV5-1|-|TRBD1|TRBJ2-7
TGCGCCAGCAGCCTCAATACAGGGGCATCCTACGAGCAGTACTTC
CASSLNTGASYEQYF
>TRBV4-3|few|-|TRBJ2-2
TGCGCCAGCAGCCAAGATCCCCAGGGGGGGAACACCGGGGAGCTGTTTTTT
CASSQDPQGGNTGELFF
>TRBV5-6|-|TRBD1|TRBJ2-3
TGTGCCAGCACCCCTTACGGGACAGGGAACGCAGATACGCAGTATTTT
CASTPYGTGNADTQYF
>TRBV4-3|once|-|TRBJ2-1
TGCGCCAGCAGCCAACTTTTAGAGCATGAGCAGTTCTTC
CASSQLLEHEQFF
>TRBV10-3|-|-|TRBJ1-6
TGTGCCATCAGGGGGCTCAATTCACCCCTCCACTTT
CAIRGLNSPLHF
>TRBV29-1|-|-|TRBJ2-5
TGCAGCGTTAGCGAGACCCAGTACTTC
CSVSETQYF
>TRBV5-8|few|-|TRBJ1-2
TGTGCCAGCAGCTTTGGAAGGGGCTATGGCTACACCTTC
CASSFGRGYGYTF
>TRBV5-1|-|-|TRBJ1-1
TGCGCCAGCAGCTTGGTGGCAGCGAACACTGAAGCTTTCTTT
CASSLVAANTEAFF
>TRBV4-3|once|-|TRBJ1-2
TGCGCCAGCAGCCAAGTTTTGTATGGGGGCCGTGGCTACACCTTC
CASSQVLYGGRGYTF
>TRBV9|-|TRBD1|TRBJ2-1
TGTGCCTCAGGGGGCCGGAATGAGCAGTTCTTC
CASGGRNEQFF
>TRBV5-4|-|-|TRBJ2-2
TGTGCCAGCAGCTTGGGGGGGCCCACCGGGGAGCTGTTTTTT
CASSLGGPTGELFF
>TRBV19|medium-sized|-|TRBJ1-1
TGTGCCAGTAGTAGGGCCGGGACGAACACTGAAGCTTTCTTT
CASSRAGTNTEAFF
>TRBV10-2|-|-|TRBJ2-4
TGCGCCAGCAGTGATATGAGTGCGGCTAAAAACATTCAGTACTTC
CASSDMSAAKNIQYF
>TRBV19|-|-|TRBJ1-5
TGTGCCAGACCATTAGGCAGGATCAATCAGCCCCAGCATTTT
CARPLGRINQPQHF
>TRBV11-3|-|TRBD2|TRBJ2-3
TGTGCCAGCAGTAGCGGGAGGGCCCAAGATACGCAGTATTTT
CASSSGRAQDTQYF
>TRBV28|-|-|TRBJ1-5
TGTGCCAGCAGTTACAATCAGCCCCAGCATTTT
CASSYNQPQHF
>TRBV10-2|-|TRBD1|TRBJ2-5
TGCGCCAGCAGTGTAGGGACAGGTATAGAGACCCAGTACTTC
CASSVGTGIETQYF
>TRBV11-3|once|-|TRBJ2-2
TGTGCCAGCAGCTTAAGGGACCCCGGGGAGCTGTTTTTT
CASSLRDPGELFF
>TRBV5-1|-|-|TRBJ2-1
TGCGCCAGCAGCAGCATAGGACCCTACAATGAGCAGTTCTTC
CASSSIGPYNEQFF
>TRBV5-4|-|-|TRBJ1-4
TGTGCCAGCAGCTTTTGGGGGCAGACTAATGAAAAACTGTTTTTT
CASSFWGQTNEKLFF
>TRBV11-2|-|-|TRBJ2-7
TGTGCCAGCAGCTCCTGGGACTCTAACGCCTACGAGCAGTACTTC
CASSSWDSNAYEQYF
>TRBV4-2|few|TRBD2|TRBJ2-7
TGTGCCAGCAGCCAAGAAAGCGGGGGTTCCTACGAGCAGTACTTC
CASSQESGGSYEQYF
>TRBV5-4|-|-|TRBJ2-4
TGTGCCAGCAGCAAAGACCCGTACGGGGCCAAAAACATTCAGTACTTC
CASSKDPYGAKNIQYF
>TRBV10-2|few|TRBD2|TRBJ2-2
TGCGCCAGCAGACCTAGCGGAGCGGGCACCGGGGAGCTGTTTTTT
CASRPSGAGTGELFF
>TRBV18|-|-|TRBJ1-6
TGTGCCAGCTCACCAGGTCCACCGACAGGAGGTAATTCACCCCTCCACTTT
CASSPGPPTGGNSPLHF
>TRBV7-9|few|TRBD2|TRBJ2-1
TGTGCCCAGGACGGGACTACAAATGAGCAGTTCTTC
CAQDGTTNEQFF
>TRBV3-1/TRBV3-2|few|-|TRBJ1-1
TGTGCCAGCAGCCAAGAGGGAGTACGCGAAGCTTTCTTT
CASSQEGVREAFF
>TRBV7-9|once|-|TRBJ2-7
TGTGCCAGCAGCACCACAGGGCCCTCCTACGAGCAGTACTTC
CASSTTGPSYEQYF
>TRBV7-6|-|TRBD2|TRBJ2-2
TGTGCCAGCAGCTTAGTTCCAAGCGGGAGTTATAGCGGGGAGCTGTTTTTT
CASSLVPSGSYSGELFF
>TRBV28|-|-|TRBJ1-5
TGTGCCAGCAGTCCCCGGGGTCGGGGTGGCAATCAGCCCCAGCATTTT
CASSPRGRGGNQPQHF
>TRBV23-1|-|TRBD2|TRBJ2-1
TGCGCCAGCTGGACGCCGGGACTAGCATTTAATGAGCAGTTCTTC
CASWTPGLAFNEQFF
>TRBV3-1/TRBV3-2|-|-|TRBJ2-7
TGTGCCAGCAGCCAAGCGGGAGAGCAGTACTTC
CASSQAGEQYF
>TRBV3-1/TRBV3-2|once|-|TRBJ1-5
TGTGCCAGCAGCCAAGTACACGGGGGCAATCAGCCCCAGCATTTT
CASSQVHGGNQPQHF
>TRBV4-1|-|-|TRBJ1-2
TGCGCCAGCAGCCAAGAACGGAGAGGCTACACCTTC
CASSQERRGYTF
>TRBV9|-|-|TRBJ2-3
TGTGCCAGCAGCGTAGAACAGGGAGGCGATACGCAGTATTTT
CASSVEQGGDTQYF
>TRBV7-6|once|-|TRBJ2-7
TGTGCCAGCAGCGCCCCAGGGGGGAGCGAGCAGTACTTC
CASSAPGGSEQYF
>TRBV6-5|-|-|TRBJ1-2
TGTGCCAGCAGTTACGGGAGGCGAGATGGCTACACCTTC
CASSYGRRDGYTF
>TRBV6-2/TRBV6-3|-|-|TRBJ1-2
TGTGCCAGCAGTTACAAGATAAACTATGGCTACACCTTC
CASSYKINYGYTF